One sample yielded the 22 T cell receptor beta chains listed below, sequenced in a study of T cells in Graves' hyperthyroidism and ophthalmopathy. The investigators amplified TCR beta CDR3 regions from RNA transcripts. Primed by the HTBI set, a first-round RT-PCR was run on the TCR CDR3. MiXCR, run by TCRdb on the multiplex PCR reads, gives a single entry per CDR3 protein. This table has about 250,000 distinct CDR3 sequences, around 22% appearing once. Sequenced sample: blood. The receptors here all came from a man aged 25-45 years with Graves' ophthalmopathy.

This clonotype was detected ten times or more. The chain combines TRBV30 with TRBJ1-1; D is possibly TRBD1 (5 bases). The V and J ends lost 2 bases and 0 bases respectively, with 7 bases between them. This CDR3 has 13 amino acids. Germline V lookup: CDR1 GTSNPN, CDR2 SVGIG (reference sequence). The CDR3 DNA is TGTGCCTGGAGTTGGGGGATGAACACTGAAGCTTTCTTT. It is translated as CAWSWGMNTEAFF.

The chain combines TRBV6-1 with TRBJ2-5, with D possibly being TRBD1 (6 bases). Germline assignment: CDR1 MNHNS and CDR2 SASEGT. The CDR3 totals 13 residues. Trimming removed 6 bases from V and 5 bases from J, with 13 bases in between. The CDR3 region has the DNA TGTGCCAGCAGCACATCGGACAGCGAGACCCAGTACTTC. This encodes CASSTSDSETQYF.

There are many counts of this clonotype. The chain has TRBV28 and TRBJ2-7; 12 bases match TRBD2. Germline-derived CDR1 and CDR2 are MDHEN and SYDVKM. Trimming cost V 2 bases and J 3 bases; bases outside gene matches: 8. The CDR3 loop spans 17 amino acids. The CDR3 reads CASSLLAGGPLGYEQYF. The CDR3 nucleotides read TGTGCCAGCAGTTTACTAGCGGGAGGGCCTTTAGGCTACGAGCAGTACTTC.

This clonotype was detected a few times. CDR3 region: CASSDNPTSGGGTEAFF. In nucleotides, the CDR3 is TGCGCCAGCAGCGATAATCCGACCTCAGGGGGCGGCACTGAAGCTTTCTTT. V is TRBV10-1 and J is TRBJ1-1, with 8 bases lining up with TRBD1. The V gene's germline CDR1 is WNHNN and CDR2 SYGVQD (reference sequence). There are 17 residues in the CDR3. Trimming took 6 bases from V and 4 from J; bases not matched to a gene: 16.

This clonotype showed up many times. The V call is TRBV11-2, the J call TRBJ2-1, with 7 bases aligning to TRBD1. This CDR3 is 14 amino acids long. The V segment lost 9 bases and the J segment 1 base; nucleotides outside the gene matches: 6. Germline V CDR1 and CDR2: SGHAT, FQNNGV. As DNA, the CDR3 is TGTGCCAGTAGACAGGGACCTTCCTACAATGAGCAGTTCTTC. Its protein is CASRQGPSYNEQFF.

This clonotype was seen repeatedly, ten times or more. CDR3 protein: CAWSTSGRETQYF. The CDR3 coding sequence is TGTGCCTGGAGTACTAGCGGGAGAGAGACCCAGTACTTC. J is TRBJ2-5 and V is TRBV30; 11 bases match TRBD2. The CDR3 totals 13 residues. V shed 2 bases and J 4 bases; nucleotides not matched to a gene: 0. Germline CDR1 and CDR2: GTSNPN and SVGIG (reference sequence).

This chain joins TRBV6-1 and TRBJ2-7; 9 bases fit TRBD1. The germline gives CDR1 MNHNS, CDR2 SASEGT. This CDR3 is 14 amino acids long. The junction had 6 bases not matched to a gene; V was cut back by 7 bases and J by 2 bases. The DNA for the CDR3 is TGTGCCAGCACCACTCGACAGGGGGCCTACGAGCAGTACTTC. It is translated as CASTTRQGAYEQYF.

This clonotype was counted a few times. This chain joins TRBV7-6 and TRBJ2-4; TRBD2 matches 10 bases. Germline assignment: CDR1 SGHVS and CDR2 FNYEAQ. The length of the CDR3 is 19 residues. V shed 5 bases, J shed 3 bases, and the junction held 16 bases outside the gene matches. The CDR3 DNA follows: TGTGCCAGCAGCCTCTGGCCGGCTAGCGGGAGTTTTGACAAAAACATTCAGTACTTC. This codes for CASSLWPASGSFDKNIQYF.

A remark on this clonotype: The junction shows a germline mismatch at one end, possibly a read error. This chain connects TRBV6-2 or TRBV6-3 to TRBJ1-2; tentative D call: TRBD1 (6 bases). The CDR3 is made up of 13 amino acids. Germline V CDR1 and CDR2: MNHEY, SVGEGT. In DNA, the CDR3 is TGTGCCTGCAGGGGACTCACTAACTATGGCTACACCTTC. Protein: CACRGLTNYGYTF.

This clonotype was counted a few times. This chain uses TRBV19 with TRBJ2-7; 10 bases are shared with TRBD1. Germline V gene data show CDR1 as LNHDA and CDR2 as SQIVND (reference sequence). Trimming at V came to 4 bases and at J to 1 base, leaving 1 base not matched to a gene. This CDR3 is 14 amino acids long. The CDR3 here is CASSRGQGSYEQYF. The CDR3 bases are TGTGCCAGTAGTAGGGGACAGGGGTCCTACGAGCAGTACTTC. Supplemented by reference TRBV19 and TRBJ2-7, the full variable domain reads DGGITQSPKYLFRKEGQNVTLSCEQNLNHDAMYWYRQDPGQGLRLIYYSQIVNDFQKGDIAEGYSVSREKKESFPLTVTSAQKNPTAFYLCASSRGQGSYEQYFGPGTRLTVT.

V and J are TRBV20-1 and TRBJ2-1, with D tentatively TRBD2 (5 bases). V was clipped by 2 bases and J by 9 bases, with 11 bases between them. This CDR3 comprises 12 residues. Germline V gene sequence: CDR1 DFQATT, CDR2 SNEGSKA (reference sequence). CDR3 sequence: CSARLRDFEQFF. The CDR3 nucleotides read TGCAGTGCTAGACTTCGGGATTTTGAGCAGTTCTTC.

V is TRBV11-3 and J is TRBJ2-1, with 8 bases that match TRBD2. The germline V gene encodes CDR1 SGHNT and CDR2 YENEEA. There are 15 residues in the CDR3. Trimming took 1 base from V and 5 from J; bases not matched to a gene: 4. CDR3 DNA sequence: TGTGCCAGCAGCTTAGCGGGAGGGCCCAACAATGAGCAGTTCTTC. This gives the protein CASSLAGGPNNEQFF.

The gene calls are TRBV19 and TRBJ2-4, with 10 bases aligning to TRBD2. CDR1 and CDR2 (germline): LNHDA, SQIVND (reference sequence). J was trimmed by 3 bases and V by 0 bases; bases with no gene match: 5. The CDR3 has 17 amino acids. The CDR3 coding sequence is TGTGCCAGTAGTATAGATCAAGCGGGAGGGAGCAAAAACATTCAGTACTTC. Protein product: CASSIDQAGGSKNIQYF.

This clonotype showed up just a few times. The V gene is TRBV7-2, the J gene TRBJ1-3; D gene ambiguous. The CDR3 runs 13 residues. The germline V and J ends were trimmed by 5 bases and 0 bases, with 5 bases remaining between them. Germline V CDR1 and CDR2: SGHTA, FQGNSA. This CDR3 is CASSPISGNTIYF. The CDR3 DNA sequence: TGTGCCAGCAGCCCCATCTCTGGAAACACCATATATTTT.

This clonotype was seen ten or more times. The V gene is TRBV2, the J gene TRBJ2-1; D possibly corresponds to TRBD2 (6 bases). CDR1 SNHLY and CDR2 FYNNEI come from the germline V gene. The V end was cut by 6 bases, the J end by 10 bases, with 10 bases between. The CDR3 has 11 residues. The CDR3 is CASRGGREQFF. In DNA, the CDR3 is TGTGCCAGCAGGGGGGGACGGGAGCAGTTCTTC.

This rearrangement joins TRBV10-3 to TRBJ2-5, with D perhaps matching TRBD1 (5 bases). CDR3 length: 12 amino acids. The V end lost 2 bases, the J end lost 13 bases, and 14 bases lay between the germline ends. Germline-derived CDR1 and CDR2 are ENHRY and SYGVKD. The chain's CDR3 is CAISENGANWYF. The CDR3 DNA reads TGTGCCATCAGTGAGAATGGGGCGAATTGGTACTTC.

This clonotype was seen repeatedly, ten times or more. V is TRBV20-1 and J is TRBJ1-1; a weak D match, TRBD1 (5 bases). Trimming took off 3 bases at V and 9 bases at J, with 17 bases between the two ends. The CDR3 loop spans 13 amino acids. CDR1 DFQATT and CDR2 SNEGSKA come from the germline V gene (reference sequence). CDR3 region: CSARYRSDVKAFF. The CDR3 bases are TGCAGTGCTAGGTACAGGAGCGACGTGAAAGCTTTCTTT.

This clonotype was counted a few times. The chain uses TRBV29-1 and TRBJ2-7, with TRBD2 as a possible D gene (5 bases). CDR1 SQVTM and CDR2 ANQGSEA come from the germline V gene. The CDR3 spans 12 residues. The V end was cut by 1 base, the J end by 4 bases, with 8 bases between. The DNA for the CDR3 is TGCAGCGTTGAAGGACTATCTTACGAGCAGTACTTC. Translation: CSVEGLSYEQYF.

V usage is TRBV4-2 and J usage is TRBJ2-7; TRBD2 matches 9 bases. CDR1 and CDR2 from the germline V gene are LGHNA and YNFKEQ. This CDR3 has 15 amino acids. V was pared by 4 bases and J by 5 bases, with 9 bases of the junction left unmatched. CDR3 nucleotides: TGTGCCAGCAGCCCCACCGGGACTAGCTATGACGAGCAGTACTTC. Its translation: CASSPTGTSYDEQYF.

The chain's CDR3 is CASSQALQPQHF. For the CDR3, the DNA is TGTGCCAGCAGCCAAGCTCTTCAGCCCCAGCATTTT. This chain connects TRBV14 to TRBJ1-5, with D uncertain. Trimming left V 1 base short and J 6 bases short, with 4 bases between. The CDR3 has 12 amino acids. Germline assignment: CDR1 SGHDN and CDR2 FVKESK. The full variable domain, rest sourced from reference TRBV14 and TRBJ1-5, is EAGVTQFPSHSVIEKGQTVTLRCDPISGHDNLYWYRRVMGKEIKFLLHFVKESKQDESGMPNNRFLAERTGGTYSTLKVQPAELEDSGVYFCASSQALQPQHFGDGTRLSIL.

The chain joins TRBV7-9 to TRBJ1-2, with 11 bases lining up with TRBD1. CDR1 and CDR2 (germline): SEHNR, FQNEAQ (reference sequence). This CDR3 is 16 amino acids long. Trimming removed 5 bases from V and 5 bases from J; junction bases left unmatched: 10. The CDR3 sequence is CASSPPSGQGGYGYTF. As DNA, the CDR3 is TGTGCCAGCAGCCCACCTTCGGGACAGGGGGGTTATGGCTACACCTTC.

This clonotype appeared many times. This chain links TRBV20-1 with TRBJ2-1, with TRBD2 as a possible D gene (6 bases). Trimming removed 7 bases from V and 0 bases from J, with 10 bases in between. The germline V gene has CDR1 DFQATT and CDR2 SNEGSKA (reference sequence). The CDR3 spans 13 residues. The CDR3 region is CSVLAHSYNEQFF. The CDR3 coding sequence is TGCAGTGTTCTAGCGCACTCCTACAATGAGCAGTTCTTC.